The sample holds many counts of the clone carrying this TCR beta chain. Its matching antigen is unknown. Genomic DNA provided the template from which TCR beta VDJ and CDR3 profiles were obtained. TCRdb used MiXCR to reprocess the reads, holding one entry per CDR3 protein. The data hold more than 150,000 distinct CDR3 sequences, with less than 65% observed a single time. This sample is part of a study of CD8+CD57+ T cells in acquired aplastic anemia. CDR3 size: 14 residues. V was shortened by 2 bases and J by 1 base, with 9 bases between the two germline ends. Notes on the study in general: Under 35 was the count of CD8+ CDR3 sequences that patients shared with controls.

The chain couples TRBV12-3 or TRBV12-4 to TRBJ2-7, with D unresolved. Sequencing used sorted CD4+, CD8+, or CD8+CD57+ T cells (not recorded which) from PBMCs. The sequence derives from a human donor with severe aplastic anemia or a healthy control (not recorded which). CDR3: CASSLYMGSYEQYF. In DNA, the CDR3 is TGTGCCAGCAGTTTATATATGGGTTCCTACGAGCAGTACTTC.